What follows describes a single TCR beta chain. Its antigen is still unknown. No much larger clone exists at a distance of one base, and base qualities are not known. This entry belongs to a study of blood T cell repertoires in COVID-19 (TCRdb year 2020). About the full investigation: Samples covering the acute and convalescent phases of COVID-19 were provided by collaborators in the United States, Italy and Spain. The repertoires were made available in a free public database intended to serve as a resource for research on the immune response to SARS-CoV-2. Deeply sampled blood TCRbeta repertoires from subjects exposed to, actively infected with, or recovered from COVID-19 were included in the dataset. The samples were drawn from the first 160 participants of the ongoing ImmuneRACE study and from 1,200 or so subjects provided by 6 global collaborators. Sample metadata almost always included a de-identified subject ID, COVID-19 status, age in years and sex. The prospective study material was composed of cDNA or gDNA derived from T cells, B-cell-depleted T cells, or PBMCs. HLA class I and class II types, where available, came from metadata supplied by the sample provider rather than from assay-based typing. Results and caveats for the whole study, not just this receptor: The amount of clinical and demographic metadata varied by source and participant and was provided uncurated.

The immunoSEQ Assay, a bias-controlled multiplex PCR, was used to amplify TCRbeta CDR3 regions from genomic DNA. Per the source publication's procedure: The number of nucleated cells in each sample was estimated by amplification of reference gene primers within the assay. Sequence reads were collapsed and filtered to measure the absolute abundance of every unique TCRbeta CDR3 rearrangement. For each sample, productive Simpson clonality was calculated as the square root of Simpson's diversity index over productive rearrangements. The source is immuneACCESS, and TCRdb retained only in-frame sequences with V and J called. Part of the clones is not carried over; for the studies checked, unresolved V genes explain less than half of this, and the remainder is unexplained. V and J calls and clone size are copied from that table; D and trimming were computed from the DNA. A total of about 140,000 clones appear in this sample, nearly 80% of them only once. The ten largest clones capture around 3.2% of the sample.

As encoded in the germline V gene, CDR1 is SGHTA while CDR2 is FQGNSA. At the junction V is shortened by 5 bases and J by 3 bases; bases outside the gene matches: 6. The CDR3 goes from the cysteine to the phenylalanine over 15 residues. Only the CDR3 region is kept as DNA, spanning 45 bases read in frame from base 1. Participants in the prospective study were enrolled through a virtual design, were aged about 18 to 100 years, and lived in 24 United States geographic areas. Cohort assignment in the prospective study relied on participant-reported clinical history from a screening survey and a study questionnaire. Recovered participants in ImmuneRACE Cohort 3 were defined as having two consecutive negative NP/OP PCR tests, clearance from a healthcare professional, or resolution of symptoms. In the prospective study, whole blood, serum and a nasopharyngeal or oropharyngeal swab were collected from each participant by mobile phlebotomists. Participants in the prospective study had the option to provide additional blood draws and questionnaires over an approximately 2-month period. Prospective study blood samples were shipped either frozen or at room temperature before DNA extraction.

The V and J segments used are TRBV7-2 and TRBJ2-7; 11 nucleotides in the junction match TRBD1. The specimen sequenced was PBMCs or T cells enriched from blood (not recorded which). The sequence was obtained from a woman aged 45 to 65 who had recovered from COVID-19. The CDR3 sequence is CASSTWTGGVYEQYF. The nucleotide sequence reads as follows: TGTGCCAGCAGCACCTGGACAGGGGGCGTCTACGAGCAGTACTTC.